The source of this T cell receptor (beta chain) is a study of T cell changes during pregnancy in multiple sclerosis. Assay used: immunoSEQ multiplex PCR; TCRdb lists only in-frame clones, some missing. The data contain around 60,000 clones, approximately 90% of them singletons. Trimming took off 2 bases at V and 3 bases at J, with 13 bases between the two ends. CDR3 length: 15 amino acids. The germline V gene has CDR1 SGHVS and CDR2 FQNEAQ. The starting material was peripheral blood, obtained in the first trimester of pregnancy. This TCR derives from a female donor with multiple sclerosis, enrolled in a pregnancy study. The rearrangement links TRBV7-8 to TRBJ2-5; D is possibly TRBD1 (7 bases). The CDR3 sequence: CASSLTGEVKETQYF. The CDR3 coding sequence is TGTGCCAGCAGCTTAACAGGGGAGGTTAAAGAGACCCAGTACTTC.